These T cell receptor beta chains were read from a single sample in a study of human versus mouse CDR3 diversity and MHC coevolution. TCRdb keeps only in-frame clones here, not all; method: immunoSEQ multiplex PCR. The repertoire includes tens of thousands of clones, roughly 92% of them detected once, and around 0.15% sits in the top ten. Source material: naive CD4+ T cells from blood. The origin of the receptors is a person aged 25-75 years in good health. The CDR3 runs from the conserved cysteine through the conserved F or W. The D gene is left open where the match is weak. Clone sizes are given selectively: once, few, many, or a class where the clone is expanded.

abundance	v_gene	d_gene	j_gene	len	CDR3nt	CDR3aa
.	TRBV28	.	TRBJ2-1	13	TGTGCCAGCAGTCTAAGGGGAGGAGGTGAGCAGTTCTTC	CASSLRGGGEQFF
.	TRBV5-1	TRBD1	TRBJ1-1	15	TGCGCCAGCAGCTTGGGACAGGGCCCGAACACTGAAGCTTTCTTT	CASSLGQGPNTEAFF
.	TRBV19	TRBD1	TRBJ1-5	14	TGTGCCAGTAGTATCGACAGGGGGTGGCAGCCCCAGCATTTT	CASSIDRGWQPQHF
.	TRBV7-2	TRBD1	TRBJ1-5	14	TGTGCCAGCAGTCAACGGACAGGGAATCAGCCCCAGCATTTT	CASSQRTGNQPQHF
.	TRBV10-3	TRBD2	TRBJ2-5	17	TGTGCCATCAGTGACCCGGGACTAGCGGGAGTCGGGGAGACCCAGTACTTC	CAISDPGLAGVGETQYF
few	TRBV6-5	.	TRBJ1-2	13	TGTGCCAGCAGTTACTCGGCAGGGTATGGCTACACCTTC	CASSYSAGYGYTF
.	TRBV2	.	TRBJ2-1	16	TGTGCCAGCAGTGTGTTGAGGGTCGGCTCCTACAATGAGCAGTTCTTC	CASSVLRVGSYNEQFF
.	TRBV11-2	.	TRBJ2-2	16	TGTGCCAGCAGCTTCGGACGGGAAGGACTTGCCGGGGAGCTGTTTTTT	CASSFGREGLAGELFF
.	TRBV7-8	.	TRBJ1-1	14	TGTGCCAGCAGCGGAAGACAGGAGTTCACTGAAGCTTTCTTT	CASSGRQEFTEAFF
.	TRBV30	.	TRBJ1-5	14	TGTGCCAGTCAAACAGGGTCCGAGGATCAGCCCCAGCATTTT	CASQTGSEDQPQHF
.	TRBV28	.	TRBJ1-2	16	TGTGCCAGCAGTTTGCCGCCGGGAGCAGCTAACTATGGCTACACCTTC	CASSLPPGAANYGYTF
.	TRBV5-4	TRBD1	TRBJ1-1	15	TGTGCCAGCAGCTCCCAACAGGGGACGGGCACTGAAGCTTTCTTT	CASSSQQGTGTEAFF
.	TRBV5-4	TRBD2	TRBJ2-7	15	TGTGCCAGCAGCGAGACCGGGACTAGCACCTACGAGCAGTACTTC	CASSETGTSTYEQYF
.	TRBV6-5	.	TRBJ1-1	15	TGTGCCAGCAGTTACTCGCTTGTTTCGGGCACTGAAGCTTTCTTT	CASSYSLVSGTEAFF
.	TRBV18	.	TRBJ1-5	14	TGTGCCAGCTCACCCGGGGGGGCCATTCAGCCCCAGCATTTT	CASSPGGAIQPQHF
once	TRBV7-8	TRBD2	TRBJ2-7	15	TGTGCCAGCAGCTGGCTAGCGGGAGGGCCCTACGAGCAGTACTTC	CASSWLAGGPYEQYF
.	TRBV5-1	TRBD2	TRBJ2-2	17	TGCGCCAGCAGCTTAGGACTAGCGGGAGTAATGAACGGGGAGCTGTTTTTT	CASSLGLAGVMNGELFF
.	TRBV30	.	TRBJ2-1	14	TGTGCCTGGAGTCGCATGGGCAGCTACAATGAGCAGTTCTTC	CAWSRMGSYNEQFF
.	TRBV5-1	TRBD1	TRBJ1-2	15	TGCGCCAGCAGCTTGGCCAGACAGGGAGACTATGGCTACACCTTC	CASSLARQGDYGYTF
.	TRBV5-1	TRBD1	TRBJ1-2	14	TGCGCCAGCACTACGGGACAGGGGGAATATGGCTACACCTTC	CASTTGQGEYGYTF
.	TRBV29-1	.	TRBJ1-5	13	TGCAGCGTTGTCGCAGGGTTTAATCAGCCCCAGCATTTT	CSVVAGFNQPQHF
.	TRBV9	.	TRBJ2-2	15	TGTGCCAGCAGCCGGAGCCAACCGGGGTCCGGGGAGCTGTTTTTT	CASSRSQPGSGELFF
.	TRBV9	.	TRBJ2-3	15	TGTGCCAGCAGCGTAGCTACAGTCCTCACAGATACGCAGTATTTT	CASSVATVLTDTQYF
.	TRBV4-1	.	TRBJ2-5	13	TGCGCCAGCAGCCGAGTCCCGCGAGAGACCCAGTACTTC	CASSRVPRETQYF
.	TRBV5-1	.	TRBJ2-1	15	TGCGCCAGCAGCGGGTCGGGACACCCGGTTGGTGAGCAGTTCTTC	CASSGSGHPVGEQFF
.	TRBV4-1	.	TRBJ2-2	14	TGCGCCAGCAGCCACCTCAGAGAGGCCGGGGAGCTGTTTTTT	CASSHLREAGELFF
.	TRBV29-1	TRBD1	TRBJ1-1	13	TGCAGCGTTGCAGGGGGATGGGACACTGAAGCTTTCTTT	CSVAGGWDTEAFF
.	TRBV5-1	.	TRBJ1-1	16	TGCGCCAGCAGCTTGGCCCCGGGTCCAGGGGTCACTGAAGCTTTCTTT	CASSLAPGPGVTEAFF
.	TRBV7-8	TRBD2	TRBJ2-5	15	TGTGCCAGCAGCTCCAGAGGAGGGGAGGGAGAGACCCAGTACTTC	CASSSRGGEGETQYF
.	TRBV19	.	TRBJ1-6	15	TGTGCCAGTAGTCGGGGGGCGCCTTATAATTCACCCCTCCACTTT	CASSRGAPYNSPLHF
.	TRBV7-9	.	TRBJ2-5	13	TGTGCCAGCAGCCCCGTGCGTCGGGAGACCCAGTACTTC	CASSPVRRETQYF
.	TRBV11-2	TRBD1	TRBJ1-2	13	TGTGCCAGCAGCTTAGATAGGGACAGTGGCTACACCTTC	CASSLDRDSGYTF
once	TRBV7-9	.	TRBJ1-6	16	TGTGCCAGCAGCTCGAGGGCCACAGGGCTTAATTCACCCCTCCACTTT	CASSSRATGLNSPLHF
.	TRBV11-2	.	TRBJ1-5	13	TGTGCCAGCAGCTCGACTGACTATCAGCCCCAGCATTTT	CASSSTDYQPQHF
.	TRBV12-5	TRBD1	TRBJ1-2	14	TGTGCTAGTGGTCCGAACAGGGGTTCCGGTGGCTACACCTTC	CASGPNRGSGGYTF
.	TRBV2	.	TRBJ1-3	14	TGTGCCAGCAGTGAGGGGGGAGCTGGAAACACCATATATTTT	CASSEGGAGNTIYF
.	TRBV18	TRBD1	TRBJ1-2	16	TGTGCCAGCTCACCACGGGACAGGGCGATGGTCGGTGGCTACACCTTC	CASSPRDRAMVGGYTF
.	TRBV11-2	TRBD2	TRBJ2-1	16	TGTGCCAGCAGCTTAGGGCCAGCGGGGGGAAGCAATGAGCAGTTCTTC	CASSLGPAGGSNEQFF
.	TRBV19	.	TRBJ2-5	13	TGTGCCAGTAGTAAACAGGACCAAGAGACCCAGTACTTC	CASSKQDQETQYF
.	TRBV6-1	TRBD1	TRBJ2-4	14	TGTGCCAGCAGTGATACAGGGGGCAAAAACATTCAGTACTTC	CASSDTGGKNIQYF
.	TRBV21-1	.	TRBJ2-2	14	TGTGCCAGCAGCAAAGGAGGAGCTCCCGGGGAGCTGTTTTTT	CASSKGGAPGELFF
.	TRBV9	.	TRBJ2-3	15	TGTGCCAGCAGCGTAGGACTGACAGACACAGATACGCAGTATTTT	CASSVGLTDTDTQYF